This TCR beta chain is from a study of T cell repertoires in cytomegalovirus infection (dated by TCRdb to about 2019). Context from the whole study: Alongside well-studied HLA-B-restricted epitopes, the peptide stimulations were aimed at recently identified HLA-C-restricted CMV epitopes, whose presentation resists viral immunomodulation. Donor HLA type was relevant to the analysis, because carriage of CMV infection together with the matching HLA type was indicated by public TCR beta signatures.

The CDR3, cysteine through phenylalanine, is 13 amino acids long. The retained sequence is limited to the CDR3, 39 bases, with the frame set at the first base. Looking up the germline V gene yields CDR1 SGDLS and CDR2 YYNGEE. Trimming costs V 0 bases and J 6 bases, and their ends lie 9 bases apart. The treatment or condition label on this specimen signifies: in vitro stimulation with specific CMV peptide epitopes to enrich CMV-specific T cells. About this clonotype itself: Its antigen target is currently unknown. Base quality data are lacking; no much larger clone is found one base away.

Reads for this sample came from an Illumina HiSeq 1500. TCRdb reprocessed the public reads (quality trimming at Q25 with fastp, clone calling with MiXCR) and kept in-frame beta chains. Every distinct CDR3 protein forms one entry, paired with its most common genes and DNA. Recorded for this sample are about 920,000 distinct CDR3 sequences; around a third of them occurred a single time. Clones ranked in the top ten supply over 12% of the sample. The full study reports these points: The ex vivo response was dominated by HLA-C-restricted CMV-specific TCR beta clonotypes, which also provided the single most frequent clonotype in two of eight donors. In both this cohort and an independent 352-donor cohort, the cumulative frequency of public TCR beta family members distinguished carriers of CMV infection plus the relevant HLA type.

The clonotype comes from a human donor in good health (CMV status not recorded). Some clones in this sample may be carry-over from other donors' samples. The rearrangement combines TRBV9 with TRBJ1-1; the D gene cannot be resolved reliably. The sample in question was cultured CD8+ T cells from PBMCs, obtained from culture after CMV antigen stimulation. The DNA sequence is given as TGTGCCAGCAGCGTAGAAGGGATCCCTGAAGCTTTCTTT. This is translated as CASSVEGIPEAFF.